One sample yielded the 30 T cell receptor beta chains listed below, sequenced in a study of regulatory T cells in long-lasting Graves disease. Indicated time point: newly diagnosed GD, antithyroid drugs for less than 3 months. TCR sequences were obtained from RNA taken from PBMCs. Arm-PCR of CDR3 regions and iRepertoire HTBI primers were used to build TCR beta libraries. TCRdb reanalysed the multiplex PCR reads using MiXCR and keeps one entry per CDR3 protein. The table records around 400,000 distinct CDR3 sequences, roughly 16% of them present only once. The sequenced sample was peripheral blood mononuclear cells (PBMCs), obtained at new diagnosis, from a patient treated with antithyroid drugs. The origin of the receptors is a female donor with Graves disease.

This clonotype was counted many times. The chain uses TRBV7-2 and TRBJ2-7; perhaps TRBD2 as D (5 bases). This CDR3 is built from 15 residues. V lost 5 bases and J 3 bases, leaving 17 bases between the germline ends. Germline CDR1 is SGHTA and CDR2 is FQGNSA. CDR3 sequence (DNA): TGTGCCAGCAGCCCCGGACTGGGTGGGGTCTACGAGCAGTACTTC. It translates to CASSPGLGGVYEQYF.

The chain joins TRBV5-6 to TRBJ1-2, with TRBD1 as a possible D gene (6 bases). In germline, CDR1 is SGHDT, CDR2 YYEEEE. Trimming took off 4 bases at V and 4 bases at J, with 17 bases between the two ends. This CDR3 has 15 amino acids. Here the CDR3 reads CASSPEGQGSYGYTF. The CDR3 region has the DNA TGTGCCAGCAGCCCGGAGGGGCAGGGGAGCTATGGCTACACCTTC.

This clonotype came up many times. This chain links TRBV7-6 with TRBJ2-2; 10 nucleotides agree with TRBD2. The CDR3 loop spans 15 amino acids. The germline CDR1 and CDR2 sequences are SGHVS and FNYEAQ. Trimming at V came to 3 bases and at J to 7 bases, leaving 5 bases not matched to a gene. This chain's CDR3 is CASSLEREGSGELFF. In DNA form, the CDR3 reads TGTGCCAGCAGCTTGGAGCGGGAGGGAAGCGGGGAGCTGTTTTTT.

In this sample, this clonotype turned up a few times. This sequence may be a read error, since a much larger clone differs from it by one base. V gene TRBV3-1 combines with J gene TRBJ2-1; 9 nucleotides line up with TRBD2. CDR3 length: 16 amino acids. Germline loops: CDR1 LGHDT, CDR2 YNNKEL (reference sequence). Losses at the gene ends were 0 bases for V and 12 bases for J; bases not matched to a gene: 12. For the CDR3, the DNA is TGTGCCAGCAGCCAAGATGTGCTAGCGGGGTCTGGGGTGCAGTTCTTC. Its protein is CASSQDVLAGSGVQFF.

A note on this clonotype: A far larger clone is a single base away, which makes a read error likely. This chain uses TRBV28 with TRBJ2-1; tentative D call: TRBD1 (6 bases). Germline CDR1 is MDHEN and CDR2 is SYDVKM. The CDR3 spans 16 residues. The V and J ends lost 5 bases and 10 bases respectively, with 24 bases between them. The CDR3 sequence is CASSPRQVGVLYEQFF. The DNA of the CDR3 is TGTGCCAGCAGTCCCCGACAGGTCGGCGTGCTCTACGAGCAGTTCTTC.

In DNA form, the CDR3 reads TGTGCCAGCAGCTTAGCGACGGGGCGCGAGACCCAGTACTTC. Its protein product is CASSLATGRETQYF. The chain carries TRBV7-9 and TRBJ2-5; D possibly matches TRBD1 or TRBD2 (5 bases each). Trimming removed 0 bases at V and 5 bases at J, with 10 bases between. The length of the CDR3 is 14 residues. Per the germline V gene, CDR1 is SEHNR and CDR2 is FQNEAQ (reference sequence).

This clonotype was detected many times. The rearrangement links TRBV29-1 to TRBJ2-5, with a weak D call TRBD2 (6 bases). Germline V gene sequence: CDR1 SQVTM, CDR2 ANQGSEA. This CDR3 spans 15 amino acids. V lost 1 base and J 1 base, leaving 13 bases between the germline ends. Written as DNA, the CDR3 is TGCAGCGTTGAAGTAGCGGCAGCAACCCAAGAGACCCAGTACTTC. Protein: CSVEVAAATQETQYF.

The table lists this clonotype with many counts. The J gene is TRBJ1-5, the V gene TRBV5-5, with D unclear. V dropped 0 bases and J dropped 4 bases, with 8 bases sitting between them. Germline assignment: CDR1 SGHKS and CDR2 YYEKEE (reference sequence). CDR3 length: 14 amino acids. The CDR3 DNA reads TGTGCCAGCAGCTTGGTTTGGTTTAATCAGCCCCAGCATTTT. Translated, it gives CASSLVWFNQPQHF.

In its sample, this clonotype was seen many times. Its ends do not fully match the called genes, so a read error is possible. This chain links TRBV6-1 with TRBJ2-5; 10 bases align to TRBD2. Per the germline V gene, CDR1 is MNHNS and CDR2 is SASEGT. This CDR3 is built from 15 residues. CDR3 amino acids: CTSRTSGGDQETQYF. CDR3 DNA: TGTACCAGCCGGACTAGCGGAGGGGACCAAGAGACCCAGTACTTC.

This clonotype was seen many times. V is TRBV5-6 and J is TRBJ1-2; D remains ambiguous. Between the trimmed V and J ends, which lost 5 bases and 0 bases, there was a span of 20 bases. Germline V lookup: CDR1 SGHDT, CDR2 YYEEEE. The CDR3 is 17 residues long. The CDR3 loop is CASSARINLASNYGYTF. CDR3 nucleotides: TGTGCCAGCAGTGCTAGAATTAACCTCGCTTCTAACTATGGCTACACCTTC.

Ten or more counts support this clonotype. CDR3: CASSFGWGGSTEAFF. CDR3 DNA: TGTGCCAGCAGTTTCGGGTGGGGTGGTTCCACTGAAGCTTTCTTT. The chain couples TRBV27 to TRBJ1-1; D gene uncertain. CDR1 is MNHEY and CDR2 is SMNVEV in the germline V gene (reference sequence). The CDR3 is made up of 15 amino acids. V lost 3 bases to trimming and J lost 4 bases, with 15 bases between them.

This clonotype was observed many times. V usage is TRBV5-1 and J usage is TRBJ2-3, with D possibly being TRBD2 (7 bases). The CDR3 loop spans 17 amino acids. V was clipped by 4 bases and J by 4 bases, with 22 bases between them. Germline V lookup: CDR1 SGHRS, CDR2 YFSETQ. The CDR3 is CASSLRGGGAVPDTQYF. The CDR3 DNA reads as TGCGCCAGCAGCCTGAGGGGGGGCGGGGCCGTCCCAGATACGCAGTATTTT.

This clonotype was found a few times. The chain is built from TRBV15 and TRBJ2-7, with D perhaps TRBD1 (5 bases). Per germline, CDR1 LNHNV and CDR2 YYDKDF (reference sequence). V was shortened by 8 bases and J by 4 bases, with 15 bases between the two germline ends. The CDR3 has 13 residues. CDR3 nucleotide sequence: TGTGCCACCGGTCCAGGGATCAGTTACGAGCAGTACTTC. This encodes CATGPGISYEQYF.

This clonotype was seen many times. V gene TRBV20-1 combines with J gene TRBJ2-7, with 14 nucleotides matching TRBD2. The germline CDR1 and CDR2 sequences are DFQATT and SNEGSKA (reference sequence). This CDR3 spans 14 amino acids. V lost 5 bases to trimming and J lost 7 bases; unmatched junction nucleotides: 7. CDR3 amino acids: CSAQEGLAGVEQYF. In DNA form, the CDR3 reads TGCAGTGCTCAAGAGGGACTAGCGGGGGTTGAGCAGTACTTC.

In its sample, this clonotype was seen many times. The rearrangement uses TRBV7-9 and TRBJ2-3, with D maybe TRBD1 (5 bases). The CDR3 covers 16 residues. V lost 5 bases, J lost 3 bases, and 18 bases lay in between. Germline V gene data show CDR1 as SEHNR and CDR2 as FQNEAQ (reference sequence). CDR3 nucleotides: TGTGCCAGCAGCCCCTTTTGGGGCGGAAAAACAGATACGCAGTATTTT. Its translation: CASSPFWGGKTDTQYF. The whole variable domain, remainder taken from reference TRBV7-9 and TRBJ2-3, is DTGVSQNPRHKITKRGQNVTFRCDPISEHNRLYWYRQTLGQGPEFLTYFQNEAQLEKSRLLSDRFSAERPKGSFSTLEIQRTEQGDSAMYLCASSPFWGGKTDTQYFGPGTRLTVL.

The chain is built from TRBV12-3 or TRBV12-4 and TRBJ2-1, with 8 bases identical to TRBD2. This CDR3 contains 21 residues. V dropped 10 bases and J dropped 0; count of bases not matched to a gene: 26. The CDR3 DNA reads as TGTGCCACGCGCGTTCGACCGGGACTAGGGCAGCAAATTAGCTCCTACAATGAGCAGTTCTTC. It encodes CATRVRPGLGQQISSYNEQFF.

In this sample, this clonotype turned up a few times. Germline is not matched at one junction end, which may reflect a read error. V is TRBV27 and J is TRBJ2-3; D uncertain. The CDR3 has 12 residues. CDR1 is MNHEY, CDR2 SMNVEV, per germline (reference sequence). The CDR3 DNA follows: TGTGCCAGCAGCTCGCATCTGGATACGCAGTGTTTT. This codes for CASSSHLDTQCF.

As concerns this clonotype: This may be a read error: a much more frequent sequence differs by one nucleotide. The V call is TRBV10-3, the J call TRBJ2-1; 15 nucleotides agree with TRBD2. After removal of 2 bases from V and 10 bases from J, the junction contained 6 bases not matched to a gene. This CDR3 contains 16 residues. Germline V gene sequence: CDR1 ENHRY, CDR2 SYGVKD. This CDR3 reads CAISEGTSGRTYEQFF. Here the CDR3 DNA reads TGTGCCATCAGTGAGGGGACTAGCGGGAGGACCTACGAGCAGTTCTTC.

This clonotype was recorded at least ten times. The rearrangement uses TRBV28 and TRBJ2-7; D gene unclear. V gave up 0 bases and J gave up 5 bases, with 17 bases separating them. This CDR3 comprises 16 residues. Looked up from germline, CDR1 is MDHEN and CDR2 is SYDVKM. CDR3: CASSLWTVSKLDEQYF. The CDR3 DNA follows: TGTGCCAGCAGTTTATGGACGGTGTCTAAACTCGACGAGCAGTACTTC. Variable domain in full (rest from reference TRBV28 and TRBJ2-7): DVKVTQSSRYLVKRTGEKVFLECVQDMDHENMFWYRQDPGLGLRLIYFSYDVKMKEKGDIPEGYSVSREKKERFSLILESASTNQTSMYLCASSLWTVSKLDEQYFGPGTRLTVT.

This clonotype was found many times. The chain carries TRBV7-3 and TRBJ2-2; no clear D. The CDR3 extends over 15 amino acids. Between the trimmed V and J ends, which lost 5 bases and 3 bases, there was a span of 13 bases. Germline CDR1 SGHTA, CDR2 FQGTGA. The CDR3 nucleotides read TGTGCCAGCAGCCCGCGCTCTAGGGACACCGGGGAGCTGTTTTTT. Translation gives CASSPRSRDTGELFF.

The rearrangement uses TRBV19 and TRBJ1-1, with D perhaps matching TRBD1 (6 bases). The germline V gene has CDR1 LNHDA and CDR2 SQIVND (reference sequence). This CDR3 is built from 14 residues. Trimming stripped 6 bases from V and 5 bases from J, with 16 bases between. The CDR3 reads CASSGRRGGTEAFF. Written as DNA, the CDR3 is TGTGCCAGTAGCGGCCGCAGGGGAGGGACTGAAGCTTTCTTT.

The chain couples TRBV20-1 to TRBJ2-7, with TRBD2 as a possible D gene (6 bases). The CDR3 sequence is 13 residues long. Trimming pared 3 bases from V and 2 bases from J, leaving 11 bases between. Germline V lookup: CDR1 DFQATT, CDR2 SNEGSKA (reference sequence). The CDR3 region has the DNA TGCAGTGCTAGGGTAGCGGACACCTACGAGCAGTACTTC. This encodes CSARVADTYEQYF.

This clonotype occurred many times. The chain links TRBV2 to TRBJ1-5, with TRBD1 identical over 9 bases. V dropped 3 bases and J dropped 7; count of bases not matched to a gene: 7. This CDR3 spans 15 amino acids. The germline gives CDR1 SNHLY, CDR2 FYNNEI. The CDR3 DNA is TGTGCCAGCAGTGAGTTGCAGGGGACAGGGCAGCCCCAGCATTTT. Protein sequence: CASSELQGTGQPQHF.

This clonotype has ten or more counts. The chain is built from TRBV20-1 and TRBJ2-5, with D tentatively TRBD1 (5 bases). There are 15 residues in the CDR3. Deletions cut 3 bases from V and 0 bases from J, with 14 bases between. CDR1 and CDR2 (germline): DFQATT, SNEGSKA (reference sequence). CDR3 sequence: CSASRGDRYQETQYF. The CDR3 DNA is TGCAGTGCTAGTAGAGGAGACAGATACCAAGAGACCCAGTACTTC.

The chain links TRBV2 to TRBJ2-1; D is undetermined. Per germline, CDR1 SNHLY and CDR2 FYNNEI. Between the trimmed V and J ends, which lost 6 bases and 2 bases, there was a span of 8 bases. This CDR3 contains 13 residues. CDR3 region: CASRGSAYNEQFF. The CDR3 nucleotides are TGTGCCAGCAGAGGATCGGCCTACAATGAGCAGTTCTTC.

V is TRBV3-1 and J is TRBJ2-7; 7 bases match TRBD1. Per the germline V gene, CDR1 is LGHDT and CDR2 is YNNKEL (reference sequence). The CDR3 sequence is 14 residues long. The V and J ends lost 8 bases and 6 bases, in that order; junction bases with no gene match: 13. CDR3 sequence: CASSPVRGGGEQYF. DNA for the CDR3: TGTGCCAGCTCACCGGTTAGAGGGGGCGGCGAGCAGTACTTC.

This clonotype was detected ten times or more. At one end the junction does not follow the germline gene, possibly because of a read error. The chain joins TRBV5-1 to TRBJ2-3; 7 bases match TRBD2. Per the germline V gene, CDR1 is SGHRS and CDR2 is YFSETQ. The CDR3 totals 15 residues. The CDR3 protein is CASSLGGTRTDTQYF. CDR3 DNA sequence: TGTGCCAGCAGCCTGGGAGGGACCCGCACAGATACGCAGTATTTT.

The CDR3 reads CASSVGGSAVPEQYF. The CDR3 nucleotides are TGTGCCAGCAGCGTAGGAGGCAGTGCTGTTCCCGAGCAGTACTTC. The chain is built from TRBV9 and TRBJ2-7; D call uncertain. The CDR3 runs 15 residues. V shed 0 bases and J shed 6 bases, with 16 bases lying between them. Germline CDR1 is SGDLS and CDR2 is YYNGEE. The variable domain in full, completed from reference TRBV9 and TRBJ2-7, reads DSGVTQTPKHLITATGQRVTLRCSPRSGDLSVYWYQQSLDQGLQFLIQYYNGEERAKGNILERFSAQQFPDLHSELNLSSLELGDSALYFCASSVGGSAVPEQYFGPGTRLTVT.

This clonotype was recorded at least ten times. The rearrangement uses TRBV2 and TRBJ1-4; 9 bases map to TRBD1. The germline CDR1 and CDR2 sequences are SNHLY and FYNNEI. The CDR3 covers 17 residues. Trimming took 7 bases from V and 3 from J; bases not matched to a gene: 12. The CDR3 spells CASIEDRGRWANEKLFF. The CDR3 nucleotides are TGTGCCAGCATCGAGGACAGGGGACGATGGGCTAATGAAAAACTGTTTTTT. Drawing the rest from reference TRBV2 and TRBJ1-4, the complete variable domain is EPEVTQTPSHQVTQMGQEVILRCVPISNHLYFYWYRQILGQKVEFLVSFYNNEISEKSEIFDDQFSVERPDGSNFTLKIRSTKLEDSAMYFCASIEDRGRWANEKLFFGSGTQLSVL.

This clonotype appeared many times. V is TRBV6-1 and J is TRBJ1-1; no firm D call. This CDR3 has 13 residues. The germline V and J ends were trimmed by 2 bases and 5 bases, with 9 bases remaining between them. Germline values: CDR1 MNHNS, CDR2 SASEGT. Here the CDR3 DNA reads TGTGCCAGCAGTGAATACAAAGAGACTGAAGCTTTCTTT. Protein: CASSEYKETEAFF.